This T cell receptor (beta chain) was sequenced during a study of OX40 agonist ivuxolimab in advanced cancers. Broader study findings: Specificity for antigen went undetermined in the expanded peripheral T cells.

Sequencing used immunoSEQ multiplex PCR; TCRdb keeps in-frame clones, though not all of them. The table records about 91,000 clones, under 90% of them present only once. A note on this clone: The antigen remains undetermined.

The clonotype comes from an adult with an advanced solid tumor such as melanoma, head and neck, liver or kidney cancer. The sample was CD4+ or CD8+ T cells sorted from blood, taken in a trial of the OX40 agonist ivuxolimab.

CDR3: CASSEAGGTGNTIYF. The CDR3 region has the DNA TGTGCCAGCAGTGAAGCGGGGGGTACTGGAAACACCATATATTTT. The V and J genes are TRBV2 and TRBJ1-3, with D perhaps TRBD1 (5 bases). Germline CDR1 SNHLY, CDR2 FYNNEI. V was pared by 0 bases and J by 2 bases, with 8 bases between. The CDR3 consists of 15 residues.